Sequencing of this T cell receptor beta chain was carried out in a study of control samples from healthy donors and cancer patients. This CDR3 has 14 residues. The germline V and J ends were trimmed by 3 bases and 5 bases, with 14 bases remaining between them. The V gene's germline CDR1 is SGHRS and CDR2 YFSETQ. Clones were read by immunoSEQ multiplex PCR, and TCRdb kept only the in-frame ones, dropping some. Among about 130,000 clones listed, roughly 94% were seen once. This sequence originates from a man aged 55 to 70 with colorectal cancer. The chain uses TRBV5-1 and TRBJ2-5; D perhaps matches TRBD1 (5 bases). Material: PBMCs. As DNA, the CDR3 is TGCGCCAGCAGCTATGACAGTACCGAGGAGACCCAGTACTTC. Encoded protein: CASSYDSTEETQYF.